The present T cell receptor beta chain was sequenced within a study of T cell repertoires in cytomegalovirus infection. Study details: Evidence of both CMV infection and a matching HLA type came from public TCR beta signatures.

This clonotype has a handful of counts. The antigen is unknown. Via MiXCR, TCRdb re-called the reads, giving one row per CDR3 protein. The sample yields about 450,000 distinct CDR3 sequences, roughly a third seen once. Per the germline V gene, CDR1 is MNHEY and CDR2 is SMNVEV (reference sequence). J was trimmed by 4 bases and V by 5 bases; bases with no gene match: 8. The CDR3 has 15 amino acids. Study-level findings and limits: Across the ex vivo response, the dominant clonotypes were HLA-C-restricted CMV-specific TCR beta clonotypes.

This sequence joins TRBV27 and TRBJ1-5, with 7 nucleotides matching TRBD1. Sample: PBMCs. The clonotype was recovered from a human donor in good health (CMV status not recorded). Some clones in this sample may be carry-over from other donors' samples. This chain's CDR3 is CASSRSNRGNQPQHF. CDR3 DNA sequence: TGTGCCAGCAGTCGCTCTAACAGGGGAAATCAGCCCCAGCATTTT.